This T cell receptor beta chain appears in the sequencing data of a study of PD-L1 blockade in urothelial cancer. Study in general: Blood was tested 3 weeks (second dose) and 6 weeks into treatment.

The assay was immunoSEQ multiplex PCR, and TCRdb's table has in-frame clones only and misses some. The sample gives around 110,000 clones, approximately 90% of which show up once; 1.5% to 2% is in the top ten. Deletions cut 5 bases from V and 6 bases from J, with 17 bases between. CDR1 and CDR2 (germline): SGHTA, FQGNSA. The CDR3 loop spans 15 amino acids. Time point noted: peripheral blood 6 weeks after treatment start. V usage is TRBV7-2 and J usage is TRBJ2-4, with TRBD2 as a possible D gene (7 bases). This TCR was sampled from a man aged 55-75 years with urothelial cancer. The sequences come from PBMCs, collected around atezolizumab (anti-PD-L1) treatment. The CDR3, as DNA: TGTGCCAGCAGCCGAGGGGGGGTTTATGTAAACATTCAGTACTTC. Its translation: CASSRGGVYVNIQYF.